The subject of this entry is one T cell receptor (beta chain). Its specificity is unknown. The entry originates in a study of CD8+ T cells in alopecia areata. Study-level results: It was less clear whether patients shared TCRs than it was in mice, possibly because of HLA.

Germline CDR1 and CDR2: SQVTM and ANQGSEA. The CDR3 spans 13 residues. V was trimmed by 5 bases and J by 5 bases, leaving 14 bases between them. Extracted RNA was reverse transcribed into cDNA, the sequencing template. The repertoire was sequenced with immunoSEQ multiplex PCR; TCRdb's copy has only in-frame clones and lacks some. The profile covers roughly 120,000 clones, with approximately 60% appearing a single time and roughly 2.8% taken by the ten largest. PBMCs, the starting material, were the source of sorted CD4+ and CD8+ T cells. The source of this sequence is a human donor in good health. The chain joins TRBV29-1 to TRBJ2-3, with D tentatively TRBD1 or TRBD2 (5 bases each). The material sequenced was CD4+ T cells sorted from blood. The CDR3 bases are TGCAGCGTTCGGGACCCCACGGGAGATACGCAGTATTTT. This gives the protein CSVRDPTGDTQYF.